This T cell receptor beta chain is drawn from a study of regulatory T cells in long-lasting Graves disease. Findings of the study overall: Patients whose Graves' disease persisted exhibited lower TCR diversity than those newly diagnosed. It is possible that accuracy was reduced by the small size of the sample.

Time point: persistent/refractory GD, antithyroid drugs over 5 years with positive TRAb. PBMC RNA served as the TCR library source. Patients met American Thyroid Association criteria for Graves' disease. Germline loops: CDR1 SGHRS, CDR2 YFSETQ. This CDR3 has 14 amino acids. Trimming pared 3 bases from V and 5 bases from J, leaving 15 bases between. About this clonotype itself: Antigen unknown.

With iRepertoire HTBI primers and Arm-PCR of CDR3 regions, TCR beta libraries were built. TCRdb fed the multiplex PCR reads into MiXCR, producing one record per CDR3 protein. The repertoire holds about 450,000 distinct CDR3 sequences, with about 20% as singletons. The rearrangement joins TRBV5-1 to TRBJ2-7, with a possible D match to TRBD1 (6 bases). The sequencing here drew on peripheral blood mononuclear cells (PBMCs), taken when the disease was refractory, from a patient treated with antithyroid drugs. The receptor was isolated from a female donor with Graves disease. CDR3 sequence reads: CASSWTVPNDEQYF. CDR3 nucleotide sequence: TGCGCCAGCAGCTGGACAGTTCCTAACGACGAGCAGTACTTC.